The T cell receptor (beta chain) described here comes from a study of cytomegalovirus exposure and HLA in healthy donors (dated by TCRdb to between 2016 and 2019). For the wider study: An earlier analysis of several hundred of the donors reported around 280 Gb of sequence data and around 110 million unique TCR beta sequences obtained from approximately 180 million T cells. An early release that covered approximately 600 HLA-typed donors contained approximately 300 gigabases of sequencing data and 70 million to 100 million unique TCR sequences. The genetic ancestry cluster associated with self-reported Caucasian donors included 80% to 90% of the 398 genotyped donors. The study was designed to test whether signatures of past pathogen exposure could be identified by cataloging public T cell receptors. The T cell repertoires of around 670 subjects were profiled by immunosequencing and related to cytomegalovirus serostatus. Besides the first cohort of under 700 subjects, a separate validation cohort made up of some 110 different subjects was used. To predict cytomegalovirus infection status, the study combined high-throughput TCR immunosequencing, statistical association of individual TCRs with disease status, and machine learning. To study patterns of TCR occurrence, a later analysis re-analyzed previously published TCR beta repertoires from 700 or so donors and added high-resolution HLA genotyping. In the later analysis, no new phenotypic data were used to find candidate immune exposures; instead, reliance was placed on TCR beta sequences and their occurrence across donors. In an earlier analysis of several hundred of the donors, high-throughput TCR beta sequencing was used to judge whether each TCR beta V gene segment behaved as functional or pseudogenic. Donor age, sex, ethnicity and CMV serostatus were collected together with the repertoire data. A later genetic analysis took genome-wide SNP genotypes for about three fifths of the 666 donors and used that subset as a discovery cohort. All discovery cohort repertoires had been generated on a single sequencing platform. Both class I and class II loci were covered by HLA typing, at four-digit resolution. Typing coverage varied by locus: about 620-630 donors for A, B, C, DRB1 and DQB1; roughly 500 for DQA1; about 570 for DPA1; 450 to 480 for DPB1. A handful of DR-DQ haplotypes were handled as single units for association and clustering because linkage in the cohort was strong. Across some 400 genotyped donors of the cohort, an average of about 220,000 unique TCR beta nucleotide sequences per donor were sequenced, and 15% to 20% of those sequences were non-productive. General findings and caveats noted by the study authors: Only TCR beta chains were sequenced in this cohort, and the absence of alpha or paired-chain data limited detectable features. A cluster of highly shared sequence variants was judged likely to represent a technical artifact of the sequencing pipeline. A later analysis found that most CMV-associated TCR beta chains appeared HLA-restricted, with HLA associations seemingly driven largely by CMV exposure. In a later analysis, HLA-associated TCR beta chains showed more clonal expansion and lower generation probabilities than non-associated chains that were equally common. A later genetic analysis reported fewer N-insertions in productive TCRs among donors in an Asian-associated ancestry cluster than the roughly 700-donor mean. In both the original and validation cohorts, the classifier was reported to diagnose cytomegalovirus status with high specificity and sensitivity. CMV serostatus was the only immune exposure information available for the cohort. A further reported finding was that TCR beta sequences accurately predicted the HLA-A and HLA-B alleles for most subjects in the first cohort. Because some donors lacked HLA typing at each locus, the association tests relied only on the typed subset. An earlier analysis of approximately 500 of the donors showed that most TCR beta V segments appeared in productive rearrangements either about 90% or about 30% of the time, which broadly matched IMGT annotations. Assigning TCR associations to individual alleles was difficult when HLA alleles, especially DR and DQ, strongly co-occurred. Most TCR sequences were seen in very few donors, while some public TCRs were found in many individuals. The study gave a list of under 200 TCR beta chains associated with cytomegalovirus. Three of the identified cytomegalovirus-associated TCR beta chains were confirmed in vitro to be specific for cytomegalovirus antigens. The earlier analysis of about 600 of the donors excluded some 15 rarely observed V segments, including chromosome 9 orphons, because counts were too low. A later analysis found that TCR association rates varied across HLA loci, with DRB1 alleles showing the most associated TCRs and HLA-C alleles the fewest. Because the 87-base-pair reads could not distinguish some IMGT-functional V segments, including TRBV6-2 and TRBV6-3, those segments were excluded. Specific HLA alleles were associated with 15,000 to 20,000 TCR beta sequences at a false discovery rate of 0.05 in a later analysis. Correlated functional status among segregating V segments might be attributable to linkage disequilibrium, but an unknown experimental factor could not be ruled out. V-gene and J-gene trimming of TCR beta chains was associated with a missense DCLRE1C variant in a later genetic analysis, and the association was replicated in an independent cohort. The authors suggested that the approach could potentially be extended to other disease states and immunological phenotypes. Sequencing depth was assumed to be roughly uniform across donors in the presence/absence analyses, though that assumption may not hold. Several of the top co-occurrence clusters appeared to be linked to parvovirus B19, influenza, CMV and Epstein-Barr virus, according to a later analysis.

The library was built by means of the immunoSEQ multiplex PCR assay. For the multiplex PCR, a mixture combining 60 forward primers for TCR Vbeta segments and 13 reverse primers for TCR Jbeta segments was used. The CDR3 region of rearranged TCR beta genes was amplified from genomic DNA with a multiplex PCR assay. The amplified TCR beta libraries were sequenced on the Illumina HiSeq System as 87-base-pair reads. The authors processed their data as follows. Across the 700 or so repertoires, a later analysis counted 80 million or so unique TCR beta chains, roughly 11 million of which were shared by at least two donors. A nearest-neighbor algorithm error-corrected the raw reads and collapsed the reads into unique sequences, merging closely related sequences to remove PCR and sequencing errors. To assign V, D and J gene segments, CDR3 sequences were aligned to IMGT reference sequences. Each retained sequence needed at least a six-nucleotide match to both a V gene segment and a J gene segment. A rearrangement counted as productive if the CDR3 had no stop codons and remained in frame with V and J, and every other rearrangement counted as non-productive. CDR3 was defined according to IMGT convention as the region running from the second conserved V-encoded cysteine to the conserved J-encoded phenylalanine. Sequences without an unambiguous match to a single V gene segment were excluded from the earlier analysis of over 500 of the donors. An earlier analysis of fewer than 650 of the donors classified V segments as functional when productive rearrangements were above 56.7% and as segregating when the standard deviation between donors was above 5%. To diagnose cytomegalovirus status from the catalog of TCR beta chain sequences, a statistical classification framework was built. In a later analysis, V and J genes were assigned by comparing TCR nucleotide sequences against IMGT/GENE-DB human TR gene sequences. Using the TCRdist pipeline, a later analysis assigned CDR3 sequences along with most-parsimonious VDJ recombination scenarios. In a later analysis, every TCR beta chain was defined by the combination of its CDR3 amino acid sequence and its V-gene family, and reads without a unique V-gene family were dropped. As a way to deal with suspected cross-contamination and a sequencing artifact, a later analysis dropped 450 to 600 nucleotide sequences that were highly shared and had low generation probability. In a later analysis, a clonal expansion index for each public chain was calculated from normalized within-repertoire ranks of inferred template counts. Generation probabilities in a later analysis came from a VDJ recombination model fitted to out-of-frame rearrangements, and those results were checked against IGoR. Hypergeometric tests were used in a later analysis to score TCR-TCR, TCR-HLA and TCR-CMV co-occurrence, with a repertoire-size bias correction applied to the TCR pairs. In a later analysis, false discovery rates were estimated by permuting HLA or CMV assignments 20 times. A later analysis grouped co-occurring TCRs with DBSCAN, adding TCRdist sequence similarity when clustering within HLA-allele-positive subsets. Repertoires with fewer than 30,000 or more than 120,000 public chains were left out of co-occurrence clustering, as were a few repertoires with anomalous nucleotide sharing. Not all clones reach the TCRdb copy of this immuneACCESS table, which keeps in-frame sequences only. Checked studies attribute under half of the gap to unresolved V genes and leave the rest unexplained. Clone size and V and J calls were adopted from that table, with D and trimming inferred from the DNA. The sample profile shows 150,000 or so clones; 80% of them were found once. The top ten clonotypes cover 1% of the sample.

From its cysteine to its phenylalanine, the CDR3 spans 16 amino acids. The DNA shown is the 48-base CDR3, in frame from base 1. The junction shows trimming of 2 bases on V and 0 bases on J, and the gene matches do not reach 4 bases of it. Per the germline V gene (reference sequence), MNHNY is the CDR1 and SVGAGI is the CDR2. The cohort was made up of around 720 healthy bone marrow donors. At the time of sampling, every cohort member was nominally healthy, though immune exposures that went unrecorded were likely present. The donor tested CMV seropositive, placing the donor among the roughly 300 seropositive members of the cohort. A peripheral blood sample was collected from each donor, and TCR beta sequencing was performed on peripheral blood mononuclear cells. The Qiagen DNeasy Blood Extraction Kit was used to extract genomic DNA from the blood cell samples. Comment on this clone: This receptor's antigen is unknown. Per-base quality was not reported, and no clone a single base away is much larger than it.

In this chain, TRBV6-6 is recombined with TRBJ1-5; 7 nucleotides in the junction match TRBD1. This TCR came from a woman aged 50 to 60 in good health and CMV-seropositive. The material sequenced was PBMCs. The encoded CDR3 is CASSYQGGFSNQPQHF. The DNA sequence follows: TGTGCCAGCAGTTACCAGGGGGGTTTTAGCAATCAGCCCCAGCATTTT.